This T cell receptor beta chain was retrieved from a study of OX40 agonist ivuxolimab in advanced cancers. The method was immunoSEQ multiplex PCR; TCRdb's version includes in-frame clones alone and lacks a portion of them. The sample holds just over 35,000 clones, under 90% seen once. The source of this sequence is an adult with an advanced solid tumor such as melanoma, head and neck, liver or kidney cancer. The sample here was CD4+ or CD8+ T cells sorted from blood, taken in a trial of the OX40 agonist ivuxolimab.

The CDR3 is CASSSDGTGVGQPQHF. CDR3 nucleotides: TGTGCCAGCAGCTCCGACGGGACAGGGGTAGGACAGCCCCAGCATTTT. The chain uses TRBV5-8 and TRBJ1-5, with TRBD1 matching over 10 bases. The CDR3 has 16 residues. Germline V gene sequence: CDR1 SGHTS, CDR2 YDEGEE. The V and J ends lost 3 bases and 7 bases, in that order; junction bases with no gene match: 10.